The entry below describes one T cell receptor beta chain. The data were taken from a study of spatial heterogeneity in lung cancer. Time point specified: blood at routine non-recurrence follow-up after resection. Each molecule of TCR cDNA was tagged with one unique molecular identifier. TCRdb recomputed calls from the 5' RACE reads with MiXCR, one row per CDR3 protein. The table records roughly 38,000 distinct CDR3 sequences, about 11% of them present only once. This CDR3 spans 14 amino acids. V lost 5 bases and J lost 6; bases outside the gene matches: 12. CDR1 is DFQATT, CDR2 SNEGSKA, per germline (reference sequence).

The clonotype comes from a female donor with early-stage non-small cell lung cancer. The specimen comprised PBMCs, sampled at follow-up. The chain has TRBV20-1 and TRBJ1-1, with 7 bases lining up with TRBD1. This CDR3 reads CSALTGEGDSEAFF. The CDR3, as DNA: TGCAGTGCTTTAACAGGGGAGGGAGATTCTGAAGCTTTCTTT.